This entry lists 30 T cell receptor beta chains sequenced from one sample in a study of cytomegalovirus exposure and HLA in healthy donors. Researchers ran the PCR with 60 Vbeta and 13 Jbeta primers. Profiled with immunoSEQ multiplex PCR; TCRdb holds only in-frame clones, not every one. Altogether approximately 100,000 clones are present, about 62% being singletons, with the ten largest covering 3.9%. Sequenced input: PBMCs. The receptors shown here come from a man in his thirties or forties in good health and CMV-seronegative.

V usage is TRBV10-2 and J usage is TRBJ2-1; 8 bases are a match to TRBD1. The germline V gene has CDR1 WSHSY and CDR2 SAAADI. V trimming: 6 bases; J trimming: 6 bases; junction bases outside the gene matches: 7. The length of the CDR3 is 14 residues. CDR3 loop: CASSEDRAVNEQFF. CDR3 nucleotide sequence: TGCGCCAGCAGCGAGGACAGGGCGGTCAATGAGCAGTTCTTC.

The chain joins TRBV23-1 to TRBJ2-1; 14 bases are shared with TRBD2. TRBV23-1 is an ORF, with its function uncertain. The CDR3 extends over 19 amino acids. The junction had 10 bases not matched to a gene; V was cut back by 3 bases and J by 3 bases. The CDR3 bases are TGCGCCAGCAGTCATCGGACCGGGACTAGCGGGGGTAACTACAATGAGCAGTTCTTC. Translating it yields CASSHRTGTSGGNYNEQFF.

This chain joins TRBV4-1 and TRBJ2-1, with TRBD2 matching 8 bases. J gave up 6 bases and V 4 bases, and 8 bases lay outside the gene matches. Germline lookup yields CDR1 MGHRA and CDR2 YSYEKL. The CDR3 sequence is 15 residues long. DNA of the CDR3: TGCGCCAGCAGCCTTATCGTCGGGACTAGCAATGAGCAGTTCTTC. The encoded protein is CASSLIVGTSNEQFF.

In regard to this clone: A junction boundary mismatches the germline segment, possibly from a read error. The J gene is TRBJ2-7, the V gene TRBV5-8; possible D gene TRBD2, 6 bases. CDR3 length equals 12 residues. The V gene's germline CDR1 is SGHTS and CDR2 YDEGEE. CDR3 in DNA: TGTGCCAGCAGCGCCTTGGGGGGTCGAGGGGACTTC. Encoded protein: CASSALGGRGDF.

This chain links TRBV7-6 with TRBJ2-5, with 8 bases that match TRBD1. Looked up from germline, CDR1 is SGHVS and CDR2 is FNYEAQ. The CDR3 totals 19 residues. J gave up 5 bases and V 4 bases, and 21 bases lay outside the gene matches. CDR3: CASSWGATGDLNSGETQYF. CDR3 coding DNA: TGTGCCAGCAGCTGGGGGGCGACAGGGGACCTAAACTCGGGGGAGACCCAGTACTTC.

This chain joins TRBV5-8 and TRBJ1-1; tentative D call: TRBD1 (5 bases). The germline V gene encodes CDR1 SGHTS and CDR2 YDEGEE. This CDR3 has 16 residues. The V gene lost 4 bases and the J gene lost 1 base, with 17 bases spanning the gap. The CDR3 region is CASSPRSTGGNTEAFF. CDR3 coding DNA: TGTGCCAGCAGCCCGCGGTCGACCGGGGGGAACACTGAAGCTTTCTTT.

A few counts support this clone. This chain joins TRBV29-1 and TRBJ2-1, with D perhaps TRBD2 (5 bases). This CDR3 spans 13 amino acids. Germline lookup yields CDR1 SQVTM and CDR2 ANQGSEA. Trimming took off 5 bases at V and 2 bases at J, with 10 bases between the two ends. The DNA for the CDR3 is TGCAGCGTTCGGACGACTACCTACAATGAGCAGTTCTTC. This encodes CSVRTTTYNEQFF.

CDR3 nucleotide sequence: TGTGCCAGCAGCCAAGAACTAGCGGGGGGGGTGAGCTCAGATACGCAGTATTTT. This codes for CASSQELAGGVSSDTQYF. The chain combines TRBV4-2 with TRBJ2-3; 13 bases line up with TRBD2. The CDR3 has 18 residues. Germline V CDR1 and CDR2: LGHNA, YNFKEQ. V lost 0 bases to trimming and J lost 4 bases; unmatched junction nucleotides: 7.

This clone was found a few times. The chain uses TRBV2 and TRBJ1-1, with 9 bases that match TRBD1. This CDR3 has 16 residues. The germline gives CDR1 SNHLY, CDR2 FYNNEI. The V and J ends lost 4 bases and 5 bases, in that order; junction bases with no gene match: 11. DNA of the CDR3: TGTGCCAGCAGTGTTAGCGTTCGGACAGGGGAGACTGAAGCTTTCTTT. It is translated as CASSVSVRTGETEAFF.

The chain combines TRBV2 with TRBJ2-3; D ambiguous. This CDR3 has 14 residues. Trimming removed 8 bases at V and 0 bases at J, with 12 bases between. Germline values: CDR1 SNHLY, CDR2 FYNNEI. The CDR3 DNA reads as TGTGCCAGCCAGGCGCAACCAAGCACAGATACGCAGTATTTT. Translating it yields CASQAQPSTDTQYF.

The gene calls are TRBV27 and TRBJ1-6; D may be TRBD1 (5 bases). The CDR3 consists of 14 residues. Germline CDR1 reads MNHEY; CDR2 reads SMNVEV (reference sequence). With 4 bases removed from V and 10 bases from J, the gap between germline ends came to 14 bases. The CDR3 nucleotides read TGTGCCAGCAGTTATGGACGGAGGGGATCACCCCTCCACTTT. It is translated as CASSYGRRGSPLHF.

The chain is built from TRBV2 and TRBJ2-3; 9 nucleotides match TRBD2. The germline V gene has CDR1 SNHLY and CDR2 FYNNEI. V was pared by 0 bases and J by 6 bases, with 4 bases of the junction left unmatched. This CDR3 contains 15 residues. CDR3 residues: CASSEARRGGDTQYF. CDR3 DNA sequence: TGTGCCAGCAGTGAAGCTAGGCGGGGGGGGGATACGCAGTATTTT.

The chain combines TRBV6-1 with TRBJ2-5; possible D gene TRBD2, 6 bases. The germline gives CDR1 MNHNS, CDR2 SASEGT. CDR3 length: 15 amino acids. Trimming stripped 4 bases from V and 0 bases from J, with 12 bases between. CDR3 coding DNA: TGTGCCAGCAGTGCTTCACGGGGGTACCAAGAGACCCAGTACTTC. Translating it yields CASSASRGYQETQYF.

This chain links TRBV6-6 with TRBJ2-7, with D tentatively TRBD1 (6 bases). This CDR3 region has 13 residues. V lost 2 bases and J 1 base, leaving 6 bases between the germline ends. CDR1 is MNHNY, CDR2 SVGAGI, per germline (reference sequence). The CDR3 spells CASSYGTSYEQYF. The CDR3 nucleotides read TGTGCCAGCAGTTACGGGACATCCTACGAGCAGTACTTC.

V gene TRBV4-1 combines with J gene TRBJ1-2; TRBD1 might be the D (6 bases). The CDR3 is 14 amino acids. Between the trimmed V and J ends, which lost 1 base and 4 bases, there was a span of 10 bases. Germline assignment: CDR1 MGHRA and CDR2 YSYEKL. In DNA, the CDR3 is TGCGCCAGCAGCCAAGGGGACAACCTCTATGGCTACACCTTC. Residues: CASSQGDNLYGYTF.

This clone occurred a few times. The V and J genes are TRBV29-1 and TRBJ1-1; D unresolved. CDR3 length: 12 residues. With 6 bases removed from V and 0 bases from J, the gap between germline ends came to 8 bases. Germline CDR1 is SQVTM and CDR2 is ANQGSEA. CDR3 DNA sequence: TGCAGCGTCATTAGATTGAACACTGAAGCTTTCTTT. Amino acid sequence: CSVIRLNTEAFF.

Note on this clone: At the DNA level, this CDR3 is encoded by other sequences in the same sample as well. The chain uses TRBV4-3 and TRBJ2-7, with no clear D. The CDR3 has 14 residues. V was trimmed by 1 base and J by 2 bases, leaving 9 bases between them. Germline lookup yields CDR1 LGHNA and CDR2 YSLEER. CDR3 in amino acids: CASSQGPRTYEQYF. The DNA for the CDR3 is TGCGCCAGCAGCCAAGGCCCCAGAACCTACGAGCAGTACTTC.

The chain employs TRBV6-6 and TRBJ2-7; 7 bases agree with TRBD2. This CDR3 region has 14 residues. Germline V gene lookup returns CDR1 MNHNY and CDR2 SVGAGI (reference sequence). J gave up 4 bases and V 2 bases, and 5 bases lay outside the gene matches. DNA of the CDR3: TGTGCCAGCAGTTACGGGGGAGGGGATTACGAGCAGTACTTC. Amino acids: CASSYGGGDYEQYF.

This CDR3 is CASSGGTSWDEQFF. Here the CDR3 DNA reads TGTGCCAGCAGCGGGGGGACTAGCTGGGATGAGCAGTTCTTC. The chain recombines TRBV2 with TRBJ2-1; 9 nucleotides agree with TRBD2. CDR1 SNHLY and CDR2 FYNNEI come from the germline V gene. This CDR3 region has 14 residues. Unmatched junction bases numbered 8, after V lost 6 bases and J lost 8 bases.

The gene calls are TRBV9 and TRBJ2-5; 7 bases are a match to TRBD2. The J call may be wrong; the DNA end is better matched by TRBJ2-7. This CDR3 spans 16 amino acids. Germline V gives CDR1 SGDLS, CDR2 YYNGEE. The DNA for the CDR3 is TGTGCCAGCAGCGTGACCGGGACTAACGGATACTACGAGCAGTACTTC. Residues: CASSVTGTNGYYEQYF.

The V and J genes are TRBV7-2 and TRBJ2-1; tentatively, D is TRBD2 (5 bases). V was pared by 3 bases and J by 0 bases, with 9 bases between. Germline CDR1 is SGHTA and CDR2 is FQGNSA. This CDR3 has 15 amino acids. CDR3: CASSLTGISYNEQFF. DNA of the CDR3: TGTGCCAGCAGCTTGACGGGAATCTCCTACAATGAGCAGTTCTTC.

In regard to this clone: In the same sample, other DNA sequences code for this CDR3. The chain recombines TRBV6-5 with TRBJ1-2; the match to TRBD1 covers 8 bases. V shed 2 bases and J 2 bases; nucleotides not matched to a gene: 1. Per the germline V gene, CDR1 is MNHEY and CDR2 is SVGAGI. The CDR3 has 14 amino acids. Written as DNA, the CDR3 is TGTGCCAGCAGTTACAGGGACAGGAACTATGGCTACACCTTC. Its protein product is CASSYRDRNYGYTF.

The chain couples TRBV5-1 to TRBJ1-2; TRBD1 agrees at 7 bases. Trimming took 4 bases from V and 2 from J; bases not matched to a gene: 5. The CDR3 is 14 residues long. Germline V CDR1 and CDR2: SGHRS, YFSETQ. DNA of the CDR3: TGCGCCAGCAGCCAGGGGGGATTCAACTATGGCTACACCTTC. It specifies CASSQGGFNYGYTF.

This sequence joins TRBV5-1 and TRBJ1-5; D unclear. Germline values: CDR1 SGHRS, CDR2 YFSETQ. Trimming pared 0 bases from V and 9 bases from J, leaving 16 bases between. This CDR3 region has 15 residues. The CDR3 DNA follows: TGCGCCAGCAGCTTGGACCCAACTATCGCGGCGCCCCAGCATTTT. Translated: CASSLDPTIAAPQHF.

The gene calls are TRBV9 and TRBJ2-1; 11 bases map to TRBD2. The CDR3 has 17 residues. Losses at the gene ends were 3 bases for V and 0 bases for J; bases not matched to a gene: 5. Germline V gene lookup returns CDR1 SGDLS and CDR2 YYNGEE. The CDR3 region is CASSAPLAGDSYNEQFF. The CDR3 nucleotides read TGTGCCAGCAGCGCGCCACTAGCGGGGGACTCCTACAATGAGCAGTTCTTC. The full variable domain, rest sourced from reference TRBV9 and TRBJ2-1, is DSGVTQTPKHLITATGQRVTLRCSPRSGDLSVYWYQQSLDQGLQFLIQYYNGEERAKGNILERFSAQQFPDLHSELNLSSLELGDSALYFCASSAPLAGDSYNEQFFGPGTRLTVL.

The rearrangement joins TRBV6-6 to TRBJ2-7; 8 bases map to TRBD1. V was pared by 5 bases and J by 3 bases, with 9 bases of the junction left unmatched. Germline assignment: CDR1 MNHNY and CDR2 SVGAGI (reference sequence). This CDR3 is built from 15 residues. This CDR3 is CASSVPRTGNYEQYF. DNA for the CDR3: TGTGCCAGCAGTGTTCCCCGGACAGGGAACTACGAGCAGTACTTC.

The chain combines TRBV4-1 with TRBJ2-3; 8 bases line up with TRBD2. The V gene end was trimmed by 3 bases and the J gene end by 1 base; junction bases not matched to a gene: 9. This CDR3 contains 17 residues. CDR1 and CDR2 (germline): MGHRA, YSYEKL. The CDR3 loop reads CASSHASAGVGTDTQYF. CDR3 sequence (DNA): TGCGCCAGCAGCCACGCCTCAGCGGGAGTTGGCACAGATACGCAGTATTTT.

V gene TRBV7-8 combines with J gene TRBJ1-1; 12 bases map to TRBD1. CDR3 size: 19 residues. Germline lookup yields CDR1 SGHVS and CDR2 FQNEAQ. After removal of 4 bases from V and 1 base from J, the junction contained 13 bases not matched to a gene. The DNA of the CDR3 is TGTGCCAGCAGCTACCGATGGGACAGGGGGCTTCTAGAGAACACTGAAGCTTTCTTT. As protein: CASSYRWDRGLLENTEAFF.

Only a few counts were recorded for this clone. This chain connects TRBV5-4 to TRBJ1-1, with 7 bases that match TRBD1. J was trimmed by 1 base and V by 4 bases; bases with no gene match: 4. The germline V gene encodes CDR1 SGHNT and CDR2 YYREEE (reference sequence). This CDR3 has 14 residues. DNA for the CDR3: TGTGCCAGCAGCGTGACAGGGCAGAACACTGAAGCTTTCTTT. It translates to CASSVTGQNTEAFF.

The rearrangement links TRBV14 to TRBJ1-2; D perhaps matches TRBD1 (6 bases). Germline values: CDR1 SGHDN, CDR2 FVKESK. Trimming cost V 4 bases and J 4 bases, with 16 bases left between them. The length of the CDR3 is 15 residues. The CDR3 DNA is TGTGCCAGCAGCCTACGGACAGAATCTTTCTATGGCTACACCTTC. Translating gives CASSLRTESFYGYTF.